What follows is one T cell receptor beta chain and its context. Its antigen target is currently unknown. Base quality data are lacking; no much larger clone is found one base away. This entry belongs to a study of blood T cell repertoires in COVID-19 (dated by TCRdb to about 2020). A note on the overall study: The collaborator samples originated in the United States, Italy and Spain and spanned the acute and convalescent phases of COVID-19. The prospective study material was composed of cDNA or gDNA derived from T cells, B-cell-depleted T cells, or PBMCs. Deeply sampled blood TCRbeta repertoires from subjects exposed to, actively infected with, or recovered from COVID-19 were included in the dataset. The repertoires were released in a freely available public database meant as a resource for research on the immune response to SARS-CoV-2. Samples came from the ongoing ImmuneRACE study (first 160 participants) plus 1,254 subjects from 6 global collaborators. Sample metadata almost always included a de-identified subject ID, COVID-19 status, age in years and sex. Where HLA class I and class II types were available, the types were taken from metadata supplied by the sample provider, not from assay-based typing. General conclusions and limits of the study: The quantity of clinical and demographic metadata differed by source and by participant and was supplied without curation.

TCRbeta CDR3 regions were amplified from genomic DNA by means of the immunoSEQ Assay, a bias-controlled multiplex PCR. Regarding the original processing steps: The number of nucleated cells in each sample was estimated by amplification of reference gene primers within the assay. To quantify the absolute abundance of each unique TCRbeta CDR3 rearrangement, sequence reads were collapsed and filtered. For each sample, productive Simpson clonality was calculated as the square root of Simpson's diversity index across productive rearrangements. Here the immuneACCESS table is served through TCRdb, limited to in-frame sequences with V and J called. Missing clones are a known gap in these copies; in checked studies unresolved V genes cover under half, and the rest lacks a known reason. V and J calls and clone size are those listed in that table; D and trimming were worked out from the DNA. Across this sample there are some 83,000 clones, with roughly 80% seen only once. The top ten constitute around 5.3% of the sample.

The collaborating institutions used their own protocols to collect whole blood in K2EDTA tubes. For TCRbeta analysis, collaborators shipped samples as frozen whole blood, isolated PBMCs, or DNA extracted from either of those sample types. Counted from cysteine to phenylalanine, this CDR3 has 17 amino acids. The entry retains the CDR3 DNA only, 51 bases that are in frame from base 1. V and J are trimmed by 0 bases and 0 bases, and the gene matches miss 7 bases of the junction. The germline V gene sets CDR1 to SGDLS and CDR2 to YYNGEE. The chain is assembled from TRBV9 and TRBJ2-3; TRBD2 lines up with 7 middle nucleotides. Sequenced sample: peripheral blood. The sequence was collected from a man between 60 and 75 years old with active or convalescent COVID-19. The DNA sequence is TGTGCCAGCAGCGTAGAACCAGCGGGGCCTAGCACAGATACGCAGTATTTT. Protein translation: CASSVEPAGPSTDTQYF.